This T cell receptor (beta chain) came from a study of cytomegalovirus exposure and HLA in healthy donors. General study findings and limits: Reports indicated that the classifier achieved high specificity and sensitivity in diagnosing cytomegalovirus status. An ancestry cluster, one associated with Asian ancestry, reportedly showed fewer N-insertions than the approximately 670-donor mean in a later analysis.

This clone was observed a few times. Its antigen is unidentified. The PCR made use of 60 Vbeta and 13 Jbeta primers. This table comes from immunoSEQ multiplex PCR, and its TCRdb copy is limited to in-frame clones, with some not included. The top ten hold nearly 25% of the sample, which has around 60,000 clones, approximately 71% seen once. Trimming removed 1 base from V and 5 bases from J; junction bases left unmatched: 5. The CDR3 totals 16 residues. Germline CDR1 is SGHRS and CDR2 is YFSETQ. Sequenced: PBMCs. This TCR was recovered from a man in his fifties in good health and CMV-seropositive. The chain uses TRBV5-1 and TRBJ1-6; TRBD1 matches 8 bases. The CDR3 DNA is TGCGCCAGCAGCTTGTCGAGACAGGGGAATAATTCACCCCTCCACTTT. Translated, it gives CASSLSRQGNNSPLHF.